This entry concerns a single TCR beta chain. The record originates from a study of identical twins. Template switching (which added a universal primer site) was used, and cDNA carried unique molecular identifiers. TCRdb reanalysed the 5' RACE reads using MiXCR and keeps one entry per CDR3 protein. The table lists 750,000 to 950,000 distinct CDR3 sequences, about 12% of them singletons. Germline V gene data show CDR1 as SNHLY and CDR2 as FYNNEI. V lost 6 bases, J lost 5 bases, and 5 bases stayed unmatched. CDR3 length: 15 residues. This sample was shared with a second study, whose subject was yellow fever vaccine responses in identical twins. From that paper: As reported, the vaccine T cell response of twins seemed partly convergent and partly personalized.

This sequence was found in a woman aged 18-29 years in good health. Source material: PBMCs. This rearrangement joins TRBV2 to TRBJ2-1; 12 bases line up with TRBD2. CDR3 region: CASSGLAGRNNEQFF. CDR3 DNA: TGTGCCAGCAGCGGACTAGCGGGGAGAAACAATGAGCAGTTCTTC.